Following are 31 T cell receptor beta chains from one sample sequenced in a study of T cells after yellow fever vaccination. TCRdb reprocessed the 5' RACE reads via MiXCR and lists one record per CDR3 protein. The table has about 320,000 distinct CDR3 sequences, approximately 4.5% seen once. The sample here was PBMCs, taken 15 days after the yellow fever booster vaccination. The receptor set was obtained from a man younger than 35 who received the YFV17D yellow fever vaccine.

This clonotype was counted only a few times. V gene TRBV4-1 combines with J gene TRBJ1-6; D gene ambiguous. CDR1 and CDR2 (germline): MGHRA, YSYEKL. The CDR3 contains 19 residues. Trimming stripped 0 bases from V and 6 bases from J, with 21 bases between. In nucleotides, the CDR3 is TGCGCCAGCAGCCAAGATGAAGCGGGTTGGACGTCCGGTAATTCACCCCTCCACTTT. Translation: CASSQDEAGWTSGNSPLHF.

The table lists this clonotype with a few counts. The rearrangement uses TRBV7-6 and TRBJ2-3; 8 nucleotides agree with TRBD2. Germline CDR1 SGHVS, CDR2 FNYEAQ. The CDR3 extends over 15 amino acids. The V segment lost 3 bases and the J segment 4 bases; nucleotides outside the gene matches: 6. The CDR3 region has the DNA TGTGCCAGCAGCTTCCCGGGACTAGGGGCAGATACGCAGTATTTT. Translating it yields CASSFPGLGADTQYF.

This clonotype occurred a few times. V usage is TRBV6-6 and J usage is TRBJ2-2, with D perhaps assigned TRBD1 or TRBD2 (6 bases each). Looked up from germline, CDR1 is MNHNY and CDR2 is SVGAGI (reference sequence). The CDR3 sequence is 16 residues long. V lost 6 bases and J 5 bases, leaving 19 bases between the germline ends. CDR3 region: CASRGDRRADTGELFF. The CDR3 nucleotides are TGTGCCAGCAGAGGCGACAGGAGGGCCGATACCGGGGAGCTGTTTTTT.

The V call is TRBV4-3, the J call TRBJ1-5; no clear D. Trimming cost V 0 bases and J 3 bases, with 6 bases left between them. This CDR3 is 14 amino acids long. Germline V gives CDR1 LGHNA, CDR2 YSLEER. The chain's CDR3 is CASSQEFSNQPQHF. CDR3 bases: TGCGCCAGCAGCCAAGAATTTTCCAATCAGCCCCAGCATTTT.

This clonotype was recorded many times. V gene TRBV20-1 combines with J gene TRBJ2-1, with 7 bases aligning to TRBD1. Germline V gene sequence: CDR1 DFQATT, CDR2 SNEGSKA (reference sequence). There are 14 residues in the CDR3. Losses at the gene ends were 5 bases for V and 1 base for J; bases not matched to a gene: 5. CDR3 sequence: CSAEPGQSYNEQFF. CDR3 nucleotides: TGCAGTGCTGAGCCGGGACAGTCCTACAATGAGCAGTTCTTC.

CDR3 bases: TGTGCCAGCAGCCAAGTCAAGATGGGGTCAGGGGTTCAGCCCCAGCATTTT. It codes for CASSQVKMGSGVQPQHF. The chain couples TRBV4-2 to TRBJ1-5; tentatively, D is TRBD1 (6 bases). The CDR3 contains 17 residues. Germline V CDR1 and CDR2: LGHNA, YNFKEQ. V was clipped by 1 base and J by 6 bases, with 19 bases between them.

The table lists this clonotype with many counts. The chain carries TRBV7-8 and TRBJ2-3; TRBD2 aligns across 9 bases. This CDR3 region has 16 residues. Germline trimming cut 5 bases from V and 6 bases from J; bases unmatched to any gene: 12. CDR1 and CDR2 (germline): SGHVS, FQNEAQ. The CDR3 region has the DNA TGTGCCAGCAGCCCGGGGGAGGCGGGGGGGTGGGATACGCAGTATTTT. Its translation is CASSPGEAGGWDTQYF.

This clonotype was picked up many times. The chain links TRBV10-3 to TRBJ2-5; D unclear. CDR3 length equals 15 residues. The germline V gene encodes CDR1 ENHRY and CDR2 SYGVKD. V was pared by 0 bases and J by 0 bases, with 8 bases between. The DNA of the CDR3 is TGTGCCATCAGTGAGTCGACTTCAGACCAAGAGACCCAGTACTTC. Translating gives CAISESTSDQETQYF.

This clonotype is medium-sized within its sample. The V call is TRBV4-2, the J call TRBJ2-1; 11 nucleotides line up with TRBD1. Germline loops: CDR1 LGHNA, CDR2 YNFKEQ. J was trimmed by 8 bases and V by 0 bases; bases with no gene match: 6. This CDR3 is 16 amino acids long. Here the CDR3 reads CASSQDVGTGGHEQFF. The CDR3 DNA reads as TGTGCCAGCAGCCAAGATGTAGGGACAGGGGGGCATGAGCAGTTCTTC.

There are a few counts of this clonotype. The CDR3 spells CASSPNSPYLQETQYF. In DNA form, the CDR3 reads TGTGCCAGCAGTCCAAACTCGCCCTATCTTCAAGAGACCCAGTACTTC. The chain is built from TRBV11-2 and TRBJ2-5; D gene unclear. CDR3 length: 16 residues. Looked up from germline, CDR1 is SGHAT and CDR2 is FQNNGV. V lost 6 bases, J lost 2 bases, and 19 bases lay in between. Supplemented by reference TRBV11-2 and TRBJ2-5, the full variable domain reads EAGVAQSPRYKIIEKRQSVAFWCNPISGHATLYWYQQILGQGPKLLIQFQNNGVVDDSQLPKDRFSAERLKGVDSTLKIQPAKLEDSAVYLCASSPNSPYLQETQYFGPGTRLLVL.

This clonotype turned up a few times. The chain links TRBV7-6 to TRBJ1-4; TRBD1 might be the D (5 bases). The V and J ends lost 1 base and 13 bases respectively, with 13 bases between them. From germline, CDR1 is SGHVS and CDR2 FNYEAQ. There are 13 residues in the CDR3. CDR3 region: CASSLDGAGRLFF. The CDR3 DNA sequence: TGTGCCAGCAGCTTAGACGGGGCAGGGCGACTGTTTTTT.

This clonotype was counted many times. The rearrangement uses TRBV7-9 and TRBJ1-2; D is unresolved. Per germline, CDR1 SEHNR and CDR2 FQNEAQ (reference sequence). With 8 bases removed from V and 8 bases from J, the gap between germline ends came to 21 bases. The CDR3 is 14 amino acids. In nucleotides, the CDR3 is TGTGCCAGCCCCCCGGGCCCGGGAAGAGAAGGCTACACCTTC. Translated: CASPPGPGREGYTF.

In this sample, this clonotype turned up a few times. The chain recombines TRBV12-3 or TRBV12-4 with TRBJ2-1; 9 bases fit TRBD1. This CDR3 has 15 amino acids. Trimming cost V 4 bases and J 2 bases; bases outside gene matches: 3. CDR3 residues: CASSSNRGPYNEQFF. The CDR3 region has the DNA TGTGCCAGCAGTTCCAACAGGGGGCCCTACAATGAGCAGTTCTTC.

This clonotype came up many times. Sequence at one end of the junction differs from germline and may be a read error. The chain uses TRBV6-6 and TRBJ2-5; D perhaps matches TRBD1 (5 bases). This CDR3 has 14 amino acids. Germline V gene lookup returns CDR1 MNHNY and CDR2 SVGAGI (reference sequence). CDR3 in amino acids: CASSDSAGQETQYF. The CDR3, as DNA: TGTGCCAGCAGTGACTCCGCAGGGCAAGAGACCCAGTACTTC.

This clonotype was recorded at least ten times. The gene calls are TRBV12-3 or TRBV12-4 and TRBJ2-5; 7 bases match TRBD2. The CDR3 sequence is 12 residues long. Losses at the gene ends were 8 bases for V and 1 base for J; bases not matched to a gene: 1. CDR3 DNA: TGTGCCAGCGGGGGGGTCCAAGAGACCCAGTACTTC. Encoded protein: CASGGVQETQYF.

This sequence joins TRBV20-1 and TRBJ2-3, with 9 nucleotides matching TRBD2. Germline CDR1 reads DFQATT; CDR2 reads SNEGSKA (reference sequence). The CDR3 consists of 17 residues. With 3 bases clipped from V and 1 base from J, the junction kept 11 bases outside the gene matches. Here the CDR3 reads CSASALAGGPGTDTQYF. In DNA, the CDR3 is TGCAGTGCTAGCGCTCTGGCGGGGGGGCCGGGCACAGATACGCAGTATTTT.

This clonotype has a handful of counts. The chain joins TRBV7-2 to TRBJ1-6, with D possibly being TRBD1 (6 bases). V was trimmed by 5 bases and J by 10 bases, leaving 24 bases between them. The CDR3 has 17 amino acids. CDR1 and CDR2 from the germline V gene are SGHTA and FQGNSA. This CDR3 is CASSPRQATNYRSPLHF. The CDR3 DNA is TGTGCCAGCAGCCCTCGACAGGCCACTAACTATAGATCACCCCTCCACTTT. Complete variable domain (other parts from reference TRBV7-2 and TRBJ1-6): GAGVSQSPSNKVTEKGKDVELRCDPISGHTALYWYRQSLGQGLEFLIYFQGNSAPDKSGLPSDRFSAERTGGSVSTLTIQRTQQEDSAVYLCASSPRQATNYRSPLHFGNGTRLTVT.

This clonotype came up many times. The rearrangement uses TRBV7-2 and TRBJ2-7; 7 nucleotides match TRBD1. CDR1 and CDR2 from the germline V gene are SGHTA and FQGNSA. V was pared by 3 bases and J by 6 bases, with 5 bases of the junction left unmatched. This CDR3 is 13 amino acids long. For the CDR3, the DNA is TGTGCCAGCAGCTTTCGACAGGGTCTCGAGCAGTACTTC. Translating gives CASSFRQGLEQYF.

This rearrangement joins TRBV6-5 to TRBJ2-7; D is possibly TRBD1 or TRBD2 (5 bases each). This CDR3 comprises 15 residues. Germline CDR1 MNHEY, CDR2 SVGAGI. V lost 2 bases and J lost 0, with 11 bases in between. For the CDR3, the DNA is TGTGCCAGCAGTTACCGGGACGGACGCTCCTACGAGCAGTACTTC. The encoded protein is CASSYRDGRSYEQYF.

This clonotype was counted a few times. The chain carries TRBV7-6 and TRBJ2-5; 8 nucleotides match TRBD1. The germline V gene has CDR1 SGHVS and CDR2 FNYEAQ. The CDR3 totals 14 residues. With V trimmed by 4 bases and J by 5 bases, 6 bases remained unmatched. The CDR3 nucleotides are TGTGCCAGCAGCTCCACAGACAGGGGTGAGACCCAGTACTTC. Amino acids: CASSSTDRGETQYF.

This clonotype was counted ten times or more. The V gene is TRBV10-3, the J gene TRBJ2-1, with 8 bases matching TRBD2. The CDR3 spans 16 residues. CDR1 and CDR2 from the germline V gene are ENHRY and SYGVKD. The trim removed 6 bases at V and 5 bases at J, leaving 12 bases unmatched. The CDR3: CAIRKAGTSKNNEQFF. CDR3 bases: TGTGCCATCAGGAAGGCCGGGACTAGTAAAAACAATGAGCAGTTCTTC.

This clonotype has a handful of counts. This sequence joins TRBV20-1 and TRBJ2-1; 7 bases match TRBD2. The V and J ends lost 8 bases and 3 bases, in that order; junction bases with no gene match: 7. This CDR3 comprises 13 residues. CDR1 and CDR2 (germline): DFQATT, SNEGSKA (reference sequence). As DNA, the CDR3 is TGCAGTTCCTGGGGGGGGGACTACAATGAGCAGTTCTTC. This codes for CSSWGGDYNEQFF.

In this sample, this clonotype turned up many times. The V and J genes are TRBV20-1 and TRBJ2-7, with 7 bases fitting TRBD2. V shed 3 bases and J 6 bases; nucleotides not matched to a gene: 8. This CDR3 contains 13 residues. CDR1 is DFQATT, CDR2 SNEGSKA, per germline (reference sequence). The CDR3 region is CSARGGDLGEQYF. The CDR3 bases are TGCAGTGCTAGGGGGGGGGATTTAGGCGAGCAGTACTTC.

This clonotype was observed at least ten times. CDR3 protein: CAGGGFSDTQYF. The CDR3 coding sequence is TGTGCCGGCGGGGGCTTCTCAGATACGCAGTATTTT. The rearrangement uses TRBV28 and TRBJ2-3; possible D gene TRBD2, 7 bases. This CDR3 has 12 amino acids. Germline V lookup: CDR1 MDHEN, CDR2 SYDVKM. The V end was cut by 11 bases, the J end by 4 bases, with 13 bases between.

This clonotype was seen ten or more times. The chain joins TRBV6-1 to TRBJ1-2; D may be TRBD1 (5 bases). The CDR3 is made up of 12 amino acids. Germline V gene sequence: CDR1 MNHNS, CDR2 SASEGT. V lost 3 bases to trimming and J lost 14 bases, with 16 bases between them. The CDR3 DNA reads TGTGCCAGCAGTGAGCATGGGACCGGATTTACCTTC. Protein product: CASSEHGTGFTF.

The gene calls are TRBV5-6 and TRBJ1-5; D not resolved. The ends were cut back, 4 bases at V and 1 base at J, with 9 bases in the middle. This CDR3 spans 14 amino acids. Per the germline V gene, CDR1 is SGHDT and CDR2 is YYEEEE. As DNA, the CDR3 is TGTGCCAGCAGCCCTGGCCCCAGCAATCAGCCCCAGCATTTT. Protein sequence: CASSPGPSNQPQHF.

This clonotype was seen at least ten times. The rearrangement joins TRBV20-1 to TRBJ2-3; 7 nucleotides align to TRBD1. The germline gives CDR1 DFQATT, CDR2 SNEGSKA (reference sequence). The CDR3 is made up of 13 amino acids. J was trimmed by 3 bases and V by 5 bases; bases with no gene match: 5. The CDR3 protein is CSAGQARTDTQYF. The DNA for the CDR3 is TGCAGTGCTGGACAGGCCCGGACAGATACGCAGTATTTT.

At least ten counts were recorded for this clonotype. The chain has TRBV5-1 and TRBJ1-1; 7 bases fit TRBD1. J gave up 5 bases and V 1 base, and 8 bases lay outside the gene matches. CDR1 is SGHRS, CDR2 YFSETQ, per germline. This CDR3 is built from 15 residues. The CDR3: CASSLRQGRETEAFF. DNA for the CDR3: TGCGCCAGCAGCTTGCGACAGGGAAGAGAAACTGAAGCTTTCTTT.

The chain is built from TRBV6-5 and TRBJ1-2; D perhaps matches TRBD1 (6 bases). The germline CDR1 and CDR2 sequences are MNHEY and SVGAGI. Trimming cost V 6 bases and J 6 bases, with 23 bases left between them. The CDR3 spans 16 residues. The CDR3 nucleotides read TGTGCCAGCAGAAATTACAGGGACCTTATAACTAATGGCTACACCTTC. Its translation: CASRNYRDLITNGYTF.

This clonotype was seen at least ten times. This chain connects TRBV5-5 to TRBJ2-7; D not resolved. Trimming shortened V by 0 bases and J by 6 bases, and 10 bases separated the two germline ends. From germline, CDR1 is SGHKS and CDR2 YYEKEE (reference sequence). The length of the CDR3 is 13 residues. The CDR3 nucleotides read TGTGCCAGCAGCTTGGTGGTGCTAGGCGAGCAGTACTTC. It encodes CASSLVVLGEQYF.

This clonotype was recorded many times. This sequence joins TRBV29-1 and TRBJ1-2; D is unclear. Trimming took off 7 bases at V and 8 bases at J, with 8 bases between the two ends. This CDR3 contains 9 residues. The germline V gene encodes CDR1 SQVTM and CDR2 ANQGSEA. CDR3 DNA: TGCAGCGCCCGTATGGGCTACACCTTC. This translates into CSARMGYTF.